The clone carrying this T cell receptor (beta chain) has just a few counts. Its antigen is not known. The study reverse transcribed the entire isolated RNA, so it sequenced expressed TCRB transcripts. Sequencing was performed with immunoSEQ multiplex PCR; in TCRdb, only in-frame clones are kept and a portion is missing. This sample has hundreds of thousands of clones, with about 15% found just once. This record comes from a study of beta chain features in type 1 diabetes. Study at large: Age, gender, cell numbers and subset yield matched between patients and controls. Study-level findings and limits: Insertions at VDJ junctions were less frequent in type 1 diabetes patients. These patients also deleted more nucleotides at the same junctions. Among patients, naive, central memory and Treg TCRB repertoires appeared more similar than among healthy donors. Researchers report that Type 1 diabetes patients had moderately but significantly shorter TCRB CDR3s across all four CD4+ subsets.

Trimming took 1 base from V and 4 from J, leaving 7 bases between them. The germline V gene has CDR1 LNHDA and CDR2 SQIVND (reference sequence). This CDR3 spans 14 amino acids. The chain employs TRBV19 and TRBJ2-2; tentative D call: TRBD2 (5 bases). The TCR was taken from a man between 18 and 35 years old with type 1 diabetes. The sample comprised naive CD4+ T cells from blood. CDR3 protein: CASSIGLATGELFF. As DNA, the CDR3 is TGTGCCAGTAGTATAGGTCTAGCCACCGGGGAGCTGTTTTTT.